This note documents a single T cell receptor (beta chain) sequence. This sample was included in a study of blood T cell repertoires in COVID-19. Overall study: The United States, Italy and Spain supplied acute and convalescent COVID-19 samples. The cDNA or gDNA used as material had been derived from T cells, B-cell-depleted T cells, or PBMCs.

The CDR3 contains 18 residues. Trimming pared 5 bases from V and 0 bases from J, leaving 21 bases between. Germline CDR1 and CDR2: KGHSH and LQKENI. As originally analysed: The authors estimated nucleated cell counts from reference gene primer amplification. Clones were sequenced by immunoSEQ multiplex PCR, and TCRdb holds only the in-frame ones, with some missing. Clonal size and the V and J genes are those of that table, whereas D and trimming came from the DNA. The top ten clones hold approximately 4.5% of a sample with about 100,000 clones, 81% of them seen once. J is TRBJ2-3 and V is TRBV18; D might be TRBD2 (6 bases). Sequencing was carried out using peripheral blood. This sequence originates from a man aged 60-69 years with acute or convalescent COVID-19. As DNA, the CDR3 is TGTGCCAGCTCAGAATTTCTAGGACGGGAGACTAGCACAGATACGCAGTATTTT. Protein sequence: CASSEFLGRETSTDTQYF.